A selection of T cell receptor beta chains follows, all from one sample in a study of cytomegalovirus exposure and HLA in healthy donors. Sequencing used immunoSEQ multiplex PCR; TCRdb keeps in-frame clones, though not all of them. Among about 110,000 clones listed, roughly 80% were seen once. What was sequenced was PBMCs. These receptors all stem from a man younger than 40 in good health and CMV-seropositive. CDR3s include the opening cysteine and the closing phenylalanine or tryptophan. The D gene is left open where the match is weak. Clone size, where shown, is once, few, many, or a class for clones that have expanded.

d_call,v_call,j_call,clone_size,cdr3_nt,cdr3_aa
TRBD1,TRBV28,TRBJ2-7,NA,TGTGCCAGCAGTCCAAAACAGGGGGCCCTTTCTGGAATCTTCTACGAGCAGTACTTC,CASSPKQGALSGIFYEQYF
NA,TRBV6-1,TRBJ1-2,NA,TGTGCCACCCTGGAGGCAGGGGAGTATGGCTACACCTTC,CATLEAGEYGYTF
TRBD1,TRBV19,TRBJ1-2,NA,TGTGCCAGTAGTATTGGCGGGACAGATGGCTACACCTTC,CASSIGGTDGYTF
NA,TRBV16,TRBJ2-7,NA,TGTGCCAGCAGCCAATCCTACGGGTCCGGAGAGCAGTACTTC,CASSQSYGSGEQYF
NA,TRBV19,TRBJ1-1,once,TGTGCCAGTAGTATGAGGGGAGGGGAAACTGAAGCTTTCTTT,CASSMRGGETEAFF
TRBD1,TRBV5-8,TRBJ1-4,NA,TGTGCCAGCAGCTTGCGGGGGACAGGTTCCGAGCTGTTTTTT,CASSLRGTGSELFF
NA,TRBV5-4,TRBJ2-1,NA,TGTGCCAGCAGCTTGGTATTACCGGGTAGCAATGAGCAGTTCTTC,CASSLVLPGSNEQFF
NA,TRBV5-6,TRBJ1-5,NA,TGTGCCAGCAGCTTGCTCGGTCAGCCCCAGCATTTT,CASSLLGQPQHF
TRBD1,TRBV18,TRBJ2-5,NA,TGTGCCAGCTCAGCCGGGACAGGGGGGTCAGAGACCCAGTACTTC,CASSAGTGGSETQYF
NA,TRBV5-6,TRBJ2-1,NA,TGTGCCAGCAGCCCCCAGGACAGTTACAATGAGCAGTTCTTC,CASSPQDSYNEQFF
NA,TRBV9,TRBJ1-1,NA,TGTGCCAGCGGACCCGGACAAGTCAACACTGAAGCTTTCTTT,CASGPGQVNTEAFF
NA,TRBV30,TRBJ1-5,NA,TGTGCCTGGAGTAGAACAGGGCGGACTCAGCCCCAGCATTTT,CAWSRTGRTQPQHF
NA,TRBV13,TRBJ2-1,few,TGTGCCAGCAGCCCTCCTAGCAGCTCCTACAATGAGCAGTTCTTC,CASSPPSSSYNEQFF
NA,TRBV18,TRBJ1-6,NA,TGTGCCAGCTCACCAAACAGCTATAATTCACCCCTCCACTTT,CASSPNSYNSPLHF
TRBD2,TRBV5-1,TRBJ2-3,few,TGCGCCAGCAGCTCGGGACTAGATCTAGATACGCAGTATTTT,CASSSGLDLDTQYF
TRBD1,TRBV7-3,TRBJ1-2,NA,TGTGCCAGCAGCCTAGGGACAGGGCCTGGCTACACCTTC,CASSLGTGPGYTF
TRBD2,TRBV2,TRBJ2-1,NA,TGTGCCAGCAGGGGACTAGCGGGGGCCCTAAGCTCCTACAATGAGCAGTTCTTC,CASRGLAGALSSYNEQFF
TRBD2,TRBV5-5,TRBJ2-5,NA,TGTGCCAGCAGCTCCATCTCTCTAGCGGGAGAGACCCAGTACTTC,CASSSISLAGETQYF
TRBD2,TRBV5-1,TRBJ2-1,NA,TGCGCCAGCAGAGAGGGAAGCGGGGGGGCGTATTATGAGCAGTTCTTC,CASREGSGGAYYEQFF
TRBD2,TRBV7-9,TRBJ2-1,NA,TGTTCCAGCAGCCAACTAGCGGGAGTATCTACCAATGAGCAGTTCTTC,CSSSQLAGVSTNEQFF
TRBD2,TRBV5-4,TRBJ2-3,once,TGTGCCAGCAGATTTAGCGGGGGGAGCACAGATACGCAGTATTTT,CASRFSGGSTDTQYF
NA,TRBV10-3,TRBJ2-5,NA,TGTGCCATCAGTAGGACAGTCCAAGAGACCCAGTACTTC,CAISRTVQETQYF
NA,TRBV5-1,TRBJ1-1,NA,TGCGCCAGCAGCTTGGACGCGGGGTCTTGGGTGAACACTGAAGCTTTCTTT,CASSLDAGSWVNTEAFF
NA,TRBV4-2,TRBJ1-2,NA,TGTGCCAGCAGCCCTATTACAGGGATAGGCGGCTACACCTTC,CASSPITGIGGYTF
TRBD1,TRBV5-1,TRBJ1-3,NA,TGCGCCAGCAGCCCATGGACAGGGGACGGAAACACCATATATTTT,CASSPWTGDGNTIYF
NA,TRBV4-1,TRBJ1-4,once,TGCGCCAGCAGCCTCAAGGCCAGGCGGGGGGATGAAAAACTGTTTTTT,CASSLKARRGDEKLFF
NA,TRBV7-6,TRBJ1-4,NA,TGTGCCAGCAGCCTAGGACAGACGATAGCAACTAATGAAAAACTGTTTTTT,CASSLGQTIATNEKLFF
NA,TRBV7-3,TRBJ1-2,NA,TGTGCCAGCAGCTTATCCCAGGGAGGCGGCTACACCTTC,CASSLSQGGGYTF
NA,TRBV2,TRBJ1-2,NA,TGTGCCGTAAGAAGGCCAGGGAAATCCGATGGCTACACCTTC,CAVRRPGKSDGYTF
TRBD2,TRBV6-5,TRBJ2-7,NA,TGTGCCAGCAGTTACAGACTAGCGGGGATCGACGAGCAGTACTTC,CASSYRLAGIDEQYF
TRBD1,TRBV10-1,TRBJ2-5,once,TGCGCCAGCAGCCGACAGGGGTCTGGGAAAGAGACCCAGTACTTC,CASSRQGSGKETQYF
TRBD1,TRBV5-1,TRBJ1-2,NA,TGCGCCAGCAGCCCGGCGGGCAGGGCGACGGGACAGGCCCTACACCTTAACTATGGCTACACCTTC,CASSPAGRATGQALHLNYGYTF
TRBD1,TRBV5-1,TRBJ1-1,NA,TGCGCCAGCAGCTGGACAGGGCGGAACACTGAAGCTTTCTTT,CASSWTGRNTEAFF
NA,TRBV5-3,TRBJ1-5,NA,TGTGCCAGAAGCTCGGACAGCAGGAGCAATCAGCCCCAGCATTTT,CARSSDSRSNQPQHF
TRBD1,TRBV5-1,TRBJ2-3,NA,TGCGCCAGCAGCTCTCATCGTCAGGGGGAAGAGGATACGCAGTATTTT,CASSSHRQGEEDTQYF
NA,TRBV2,TRBJ2-5,NA,TGTGCCAGCAGTGAAGCGCTTGGCGGAGAGACCCAGTACTTC,CASSEALGGETQYF
TRBD2,TRBV5-1,TRBJ2-3,NA,TGCGCCAGCAGTTTCGCGCTAGCGGGGGACTGGGATACGCAGTATTTT,CASSFALAGDWDTQYF
NA,TRBV6-5,TRBJ1-2,NA,TGTGCCAGCAGCCCCCTCGACTCAGCTAACTATGGCTACACCTTC,CASSPLDSANYGYTF
TRBD1,TRBV7-9,TRBJ1-4,NA,TGTGCCAGCAGCTTAGTGACAGGGGGTGATAATGAAAAACTGTTTTTT,CASSLVTGGDNEKLFF
NA,TRBV6-4,TRBJ1-4,NA,TGTGCCAGCAGTCTTTTGCCCCTCCCGGGACTTAATGAAAAACTGTTTTTT,CASSLLPLPGLNEKLFF
NA,TRBV6-5,TRBJ1-1,NA,TGTGCCAGCAGTGACGAGGGCATAGGGACTGAAGCTTTCTTT,CASSDEGIGTEAFF
NA,TRBV30,TRBJ1-1,NA,TGTGCCCGGGGATGGGGGGGGTTCGGCCCCACTGAAGCTTTCTTT,CARGWGGFGPTEAFF
NA,TRBV5-4,TRBJ1-1,NA,TGTGCCAGCAGCTCCACTAGTCGCGCTGAAGCTTTCTTT,CASSSTSRAEAFF
NA,TRBV7-2,TRBJ2-7,NA,TGTGCCAGCAGCTTAGCGAGGAGCGAGCAGTACTTC,CASSLARSEQYF
NA,TRBV13,TRBJ1-3,once,TGTGCCAGCAGCTTAGGGGCAGGGGTTTGGGGAAACACCATATATTTT,CASSLGAGVWGNTIYF
TRBD1,TRBV5-4,TRBJ2-5,NA,TGTGCCAGCAGCATAAGATCCGGGACAGTCGGCGAGACCCAGTACTTC,CASSIRSGTVGETQYF
TRBD1,TRBV5-6,TRBJ2-7,NA,TGTGCCAGCAGCGGACAGGGGGACTACGAGCAGTACTTC,CASSGQGDYEQYF
TRBD1,TRBV2,TRBJ2-7,NA,TGTGCCAGCACTACACTGGGACAGGGTAAACACGAGCAGTACTTC,CASTTLGQGKHEQYF
NA,TRBV19,TRBJ1-6,NA,TGTGCCACAAGAACCGAGAGCTCCTATAATTCACCCCTCCACTTT,CATRTESSYNSPLHF
NA,TRBV9,TRBJ1-3,NA,TGTGCCAGCAGCGTAGGCGGGGCTGGAAACACCATATATTTT,CASSVGGAGNTIYF
TRBD2,TRBV5-6,TRBJ2-1,once,TGTGCCAGCAACAGCGGGGGGGAGCAGTTCTTC,CASNSGGEQFF
NA,TRBV7-8,TRBJ2-2,NA,TGTGCCAGCAGCCGATCCGAGGGGGCGAACACCGGGGAGCTGTTTTTT,CASSRSEGANTGELFF
NA,TRBV7-2,TRBJ2-1,NA,TGTGCCAGCAGCCGACCCAGCGGCTTTACCCCCAATGAGCAGTTCTTC,CASSRPSGFTPNEQFF
TRBD2,TRBV5-1,TRBJ2-3,NA,TGCGCCAGCAGCTTGGGGGTAGCGGGGGCCCACCGGACAGATACGCAGTATTTT,CASSLGVAGAHRTDTQYF
NA,TRBV7-8,TRBJ2-7,NA,TGTGCCAGCAGCCCGGCGGGATACGAGCAGTACTTC,CASSPAGYEQYF
TRBD2,TRBV15,TRBJ2-1,NA,TGTGCCACCAGCAGCTCTTCCGGGACTAGGGCATCGAATGAGCAGTTCTTC,CATSSSSGTRASNEQFF
NA,TRBV7-9,TRBJ2-3,NA,TGTGCCAGCAGCTTATATCCAGATACGCAGTATTTT,CASSLYPDTQYF
NA,TRBV5-4,TRBJ1-6,NA,TGTGCCAGCAGCCAGGGGCCGGGTGCTAATTCACCCCTCCACTTT,CASSQGPGANSPLHF
NA,TRBV11-2,TRBJ2-5,NA,TGTGCCAGCAGCTTGACGGGGGCCCAGTACTTC,CASSLTGAQYF
TRBD1,TRBV10-3,TRBJ2-7,few,TGTGCCTCATCAAGAACGAGCAGGGGGCGTTACGAGCAGTACTTC,CASSRTSRGRYEQYF